This record covers a single TCR beta chain. Its cognate antigen is unknown. The data belong to a study of OX40 agonist ivuxolimab in advanced cancers. Study-level results: By week 6 at 0.1 to 3.0 mg/kg, blood CD4+ and CD8+ T cells had expanded clonally.

Method: immunoSEQ multiplex PCR; TCRdb's copy keeps in-frame clones and lacks some. Of tens of thousands of clones listed, almost 85% are singletons. CDR3 length: 13 residues. In germline, CDR1 is KGHSH, CDR2 LQKENI. V dropped 2 bases and J dropped 6 bases, with 7 bases sitting between them. This clonotype originated in an adult with an advanced solid tumor such as melanoma, head and neck, liver or kidney cancer. The chain uses TRBV18 and TRBJ2-2; D remains unclear. The source material was CD4+ or CD8+ T cells sorted from blood, sampled in a trial of the OX40 agonist ivuxolimab. The CDR3 sequence: CASSPSRPGELFF. The CDR3 DNA is TGTGCCAGCTCACCATCGCGCCCCGGGGAGCTGTTTTTT.